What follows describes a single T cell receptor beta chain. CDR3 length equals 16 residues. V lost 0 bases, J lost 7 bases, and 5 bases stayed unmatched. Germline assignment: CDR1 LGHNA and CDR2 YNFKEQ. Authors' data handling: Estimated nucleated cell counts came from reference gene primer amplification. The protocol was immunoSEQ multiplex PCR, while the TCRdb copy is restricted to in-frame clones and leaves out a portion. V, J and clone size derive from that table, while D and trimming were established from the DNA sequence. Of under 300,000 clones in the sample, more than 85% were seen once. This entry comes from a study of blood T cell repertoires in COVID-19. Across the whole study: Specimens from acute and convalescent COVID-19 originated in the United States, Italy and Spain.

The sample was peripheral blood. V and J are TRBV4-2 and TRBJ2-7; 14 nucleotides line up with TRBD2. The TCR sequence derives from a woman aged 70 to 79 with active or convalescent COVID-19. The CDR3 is CASSQETSGGAGEQYF. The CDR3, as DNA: TGTGCCAGCAGCCAAGAGACTAGCGGGGGGGCGGGTGAGCAGTACTTC.